These 5 T cell receptor beta chains were sequenced from one sample in a study of blood T cells in healthy people across ages. A second PCR, run for roughly 7 to 12 cycles, used a sample-barcoded 5' primer plus a J-beta primer mix. TCRdb independently ran MiXCR on the 5' RACE reads; one entry per CDR3 protein. This table has 900,000 to 950,000 distinct CDR3 sequences, about 29% appearing once. These data also featured in a second study, about T cells of mothers and their children.

The sequenced sample consisted of blood. These receptors came from a middle-aged woman in good health.

A word on this clonotype: A much larger clone is a single base away; this may be a read error. The chain links TRBV29-1 to TRBJ1-2; D is uncertain. CDR3 length equals 12 residues. In germline, CDR1 is SQVTM, CDR2 ANQGSEA. CDR3 sequence reads: CSVGGVNYGYIF. DNA of the CDR3: TGCAGCGTTGGCGGGGTTAACTATGGCTACATCTTC. Based on the CDR3 plus reference TRBV29-1 and TRBJ1-2, the full variable domain is SAVISQKPSRDICQRGTSLTIQCQVDSQVTMMFWYRQQPGQSLTLIATANQGSEATYESGFVIDKFPISRPNLTFSTLTVSNMSPEDSSIYLCSVGGVNYGYIFGSGTRLTVV.

This CDR3 reads CASSLRGSDNYEQYF. The CDR3 nucleotides are TGTGCCAGCAGCTTACGCGGGAGCGATAACTACGAGCAGTACTTC. The chain carries TRBV7-2 and TRBJ2-7; 7 positions match TRBD2. The germline gives CDR1 SGHTA, CDR2 FQGNSA. V lost 2 bases and J lost 3; bases outside the gene matches: 7. The CDR3 consists of 15 residues. The full variable domain, completed using reference TRBV7-2 and TRBJ2-7, is GAGVSQSPSNKVTEKGKDVELRCDPISGHTALYWYRQSLGQGLEFLIYFQGNSAPDKSGLPSDRFSAERTGGSVSTLTIQRTQQEDSAVYLCASSLRGSDNYEQYFGPGTRLTVT.

This clonotype has ten or more counts. This rearrangement joins TRBV12-3 or TRBV12-4 to TRBJ2-6; 7 nucleotides line up with TRBD1. The CDR3 runs 16 residues. After removal of 5 bases from V and 2 bases from J, the junction contained 6 bases not matched to a gene. The CDR3 DNA sequence: TGTGCCAGCAGTATCGCGCAGGGGGCTGGGGCCAACGTCCTGACTTTC. Translation: CASSIAQGAGANVLTF.

This clonotype was detected many times. DNA for the CDR3: TGTGCCAGCGGTACAGGGGACTACAATGAGCAGTTCTTC. Protein product: CASGTGDYNEQFF. V and J are TRBV12-3 or TRBV12-4 and TRBJ2-1; 7 bases map to TRBD1. The junction had 4 bases not matched to a gene; V was cut back by 8 bases and J by 3 bases. This CDR3 has 13 residues.

This clonotype was found many times. The chain has TRBV29-1 and TRBJ2-7; D not resolved. The CDR3 has 13 residues. V lost 6 bases, J lost 2 bases, and 14 bases lay in between. The germline CDR1 and CDR2 sequences are SQVTM and ANQGSEA. CDR3 region: CSVFGVATYEQYF. CDR3 sequence (DNA): TGCAGCGTCTTTGGCGTGGCGACCTACGAGCAGTACTTC.